The rows below give T cell receptor beta chains drawn from one sample of a study of T-cell reconstitution after alpha-beta-depleted transplantation in children. One entry per CDR3 protein, called by TCRdb with MiXCR from the PCR reads. The data show almost 400,000 distinct CDR3 sequences, with about a fifth seen just once and 3% to 4% held by the top ten. Sequencing used PBMCs from the stem cell graft donor, obtained from the stem cell graft. The receptors here all came from a human donor who donated a stem cell graft to a child with acute myeloid leukemia. CDR3s include the opening cysteine and the closing phenylalanine or tryptophan. A D gene is named only where the DNA matches it firmly. Not all rows give a size; the values are once, few, many and, for expanded clones, a class.

- TRBJ2-7 TRBV12-3/TRBV12-4 - CASSRALRIYEQYF TGTGCCAGCAGTCGAGCCCTCAGGATTTACGAGCAGTACTTC
- TRBJ1-1 TRBV28 - CASSSLGLGAFF TGTGCCAGCAGCTCCCTAGGCTTGGGAGCTTTCTTT
few TRBJ2-3 TRBV20-1 - CSAAPETGTDTQYF TGCAGTGCGGCCCCCGAGACTGGCACAGATACGCAGTATTTT
- TRBJ2-7 TRBV5-1 TRBD1 CASSLDRVEGDEQYF TGCGCCAGCAGCCTGGACAGGGTAGAAGGCGACGAGCAGTACTTC
many TRBJ1-6 TRBV12-3/TRBV12-4 - CASGPSNSPLHF TGTGCCAGCGGGCCGAGTAATTCACCCCTCCACTTT
- TRBJ2-4 TRBV28 - CASSFGKLLAKNIQYF TGTGCCAGCAGTTTTGGAAAACTCCTAGCCAAAAACATTCAGTACTTC
few TRBJ2-1 TRBV6-2/TRBV6-3 - CASTGLGRWEQFF TGTGCCAGCACCGGTTTGGGGCGCTGGGAGCAGTTCTTC
many TRBJ2-7 TRBV25-1 - CASSEVGEQYF TGTGCCAGCAGTGAAGTGGGAGAGCAGTACTTC
- TRBJ1-1 TRBV29-1 - CSVEVEGLVTEAFF TGCAGCGTTGAAGTTGAGGGGTTGGTCACTGAAGCTTTCTTT
- TRBJ2-7 TRBV7-8 - CASSLVVDPYEQYF TGTGCCAGCAGCTTAGTGGTGGATCCCTACGAGCAGTACTTC
- TRBJ2-1 TRBV18 TRBD2 CASSYGTSGSYNEQFF TGTGCCAGCTCATATGGGACTAGCGGGAGCTACAATGAGCAGTTCTTC
few TRBJ1-5 TRBV7-9 TRBD1 CASSTSGQGPQPQHF TGTGCCAGCAGCACCTCGGGACAGGGTCCTCAGCCCCAGCATTTT
- TRBJ2-1 TRBV9 - CASSVGGGGGGNEQFF TGTGCCAGCAGCGTAGGTGGGGGAGGGGGCGGGAATGAGCAGTTCTTC
many TRBJ2-7 TRBV10-3 - CAIGKTSWEQYF TGTGCCATCGGGAAAACTAGCTGGGAGCAGTACTTC
few TRBJ2-7 TRBV20-1 TRBD2 CSARGGTSGSEQYF TGCAGTGCTAGAGGGGGGACTAGCGGCTCCGAGCAGTACTTC
- TRBJ1-2 TRBV29-1 - CSVGEPGDGYTF TGCAGCGTTGGAGAGCCGGGTGATGGCTACACCTTC
- TRBJ2-7 TRBV27 - CASSLGHPFYEQYF TGTGCCAGCAGTTTAGGACATCCATTCTACGAGCAGTACTTC
many TRBJ2-7 TRBV20-1 TRBD1 CSARDPGGYEQYF TGCAGTGCTAGAGATCCAGGGGGCTACGAGCAGTACTTC
few TRBJ2-1 TRBV29-1 - CSVSGDNEQFF TGCAGCGTTTCAGGGGACAATGAGCAGTTCTTC
few TRBJ2-5 TRBV9 - CASSAQGETQYF TGTGCCAGCAGCGCACAGGGCGAGACCCAGTACTTC
many TRBJ2-7 TRBV29-1 TRBD2 CSVGPRLAHEQYF TGCAGCGTGGGGCCCAGACTAGCCCACGAGCAGTACTTC
- TRBJ2-1 TRBV5-1 - CASSLVGDEQFF TGCGCCAGCAGCTTGGTTGGCGATGAGCAGTTCTTC
few TRBJ2-2 TRBV12-3/TRBV12-4 - CASSLRVIPGELFF TGTGCCAGCAGTTTGAGGGTTATACCCGGGGAGCTGTTTTTT
few TRBJ2-2 TRBV20-1 TRBD2 CSAIQFGGSTGELFF TGCAGTGCTATACAGTTTGGCGGGAGCACCGGGGAGCTGTTTTTT
few TRBJ1-3 TRBV10-3 TRBD1 CATSPQGAGNTIYF TGTGCCACCTCACCCCAGGGGGCTGGAAACACCATATATTTT
many TRBJ2-1 TRBV6-1 TRBD1 CASSTTGTGHYNEQFF TGTGCCAGCAGCACTACCGGGACAGGGCACTACAATGAGCAGTTCTTC
- TRBJ2-1 TRBV28 TRBD2 CASSRASGKNNEQFF TGTGCCAGCAGTCGGGCTAGCGGGAAAAACAATGAGCAGTTCTTC
- TRBJ2-3 TRBV6-1 TRBD2 CASASRSGRATDTQYF TGTGCCTCAGCAAGTAGAAGCGGGAGGGCTACAGATACGCAGTATTTT
few TRBJ2-2 TRBV12-3/TRBV12-4 - CASSLLSGAGELFF TGTGCCAGCAGTTTGTTATCCGGGGCTGGGGAGCTGTTTTTT
few TRBJ2-7 TRBV4-1 - CASSQGLRSYEQYF TGCGCCAGCAGCCAGGGACTGCGCTCCTACGAGCAGTACTTC
many TRBJ2-7 TRBV20-1 - CSARVQIGDEQYF TGCAGTGCTAGGGTCCAAATCGGGGACGAGCAGTACTTC
few TRBJ2-5 TRBV12-3/TRBV12-4 TRBD2 CASNGLAEGGETQYF TGTGCCAGCAATGGACTAGCGGAGGGGGGAGAGACCCAGTACTTC
few TRBJ2-5 TRBV20-1 - CSATGVMGDQETQYF TGCAGTGCCACGGGGGTTATGGGAGACCAAGAGACCCAGTACTTC
- TRBJ2-1 TRBV20-1 TRBD2 CSAVSGSDPHEQFF TGCAGTGCTGTAAGCGGGAGTGACCCCCATGAGCAGTTCTTC
few TRBJ2-2 TRBV6-2/TRBV6-3 - CASSYSAAGELFF TGTGCCAGCAGTTACTCGGCAGCCGGGGAGCTGTTTTTT
- TRBJ2-2 TRBV25-1 - CASSETPGGPTNTGELFF TGTGCCAGCAGTGAAACCCCAGGTGGGCCAACGAACACCGGGGAGCTGTTTTTT
few TRBJ1-6 TRBV28 - CASSSSGINSPLHF TGTGCCAGCAGTTCTTCAGGGATTAATTCACCCCTCCACTTT
few TRBJ1-5 TRBV6-1 - CASSEQGNSNQPQHF TGTGCCAGCAGTGAACAGGGGAATAGCAATCAGCCCCAGCATTTT
- TRBJ2-1 TRBV12-3/TRBV12-4 - CASRPTGNPYNEQFF TGTGCCAGCAGGCCTACAGGGAATCCCTACAATGAGCAGTTCTTC
- TRBJ2-7 TRBV18 - CASSPAGTEQYF TGTGCCAGCTCACCAGCAGGGACCGAGCAGTACTTC
- TRBJ1-5 TRBV12-3/TRBV12-4 TRBD1 CASSQDRADQPQHF TGTGCCAGCAGCCAGGACAGGGCGGATCAGCCCCAGCATTTT
- TRBJ2-1 TRBV12-5 - CASGLPSPWEVNEQFF TGTGCTAGTGGTTTGCCTTCCCCATGGGAGGTCAATGAGCAGTTCTTC
few TRBJ2-2 TRBV5-1 TRBD1 CASSSRDSPNTGELFF TGCGCCAGCAGCTCCAGGGACAGCCCGAACACCGGGGAGCTGTTTTTT
many TRBJ2-7 TRBV7-9 - CASSFSQGYEQYF TGTGCCAGCAGCTTCTCACAGGGTTACGAGCAGTACTTC
many TRBJ2-5 TRBV20-1 TRBD2 CSARDRIAGGPETQYF TGCAGTGCTAGAGATCGTATAGCGGGAGGGCCGGAGACCCAGTACTTC
- TRBJ2-5 TRBV12-3/TRBV12-4 - CASTPTPQETQYF TGTGCCAGCACTCCTACCCCCCAAGAGACCCAGTACTTC
- TRBJ2-3 TRBV7-9 - CASSLRGLFPIPDTQYF TGTGCCAGCAGCTTAAGGGGACTTTTCCCAATACCAGATACGCAGTATTTT
- TRBJ2-1 TRBV7-9 TRBD2 CASSPREGRKYNEQFF TGTGCCAGCAGCCCCCGGGAGGGACGGAAGTACAATGAGCAGTTCTTC
few TRBJ2-5 TRBV12-3/TRBV12-4 TRBD1 CAIRRTGYDTAQYF TGTGCCATTAGAAGGACAGGGTACGATACGGCCCAGTACTTC
few TRBJ2-7 TRBV5-1 - CASSLTVSSYEQYF TGCGCCAGCAGCTTGACGGTCAGCTCCTACGAGCAGTACTTC
few TRBJ2-1 TRBV24-1 TRBD2 CATSERGLGLADYNEQFF TGTGCCACCAGTGAGCGAGGGCTCGGACTAGCGGATTACAATGAGCAGTTCTTC
- TRBJ2-7 TRBV20-1 - CSARAQHSYEQYF TGCAGTGCTAGAGCCCAGCACTCCTACGAGCAGTACTTC
many TRBJ2-3 TRBV12-3/TRBV12-4 TRBD2 CASSAPQSREAQRPDTQYF TGTGCCAGCAGTGCCCCCCAGTCGCGGGAGGCCCAGCGGCCAGATACGCAGTATTTT
few TRBJ2-5 TRBV5-1 - CASSPGTPQETQYF TGCGCCAGCAGCCCCGGGACACCTCAAGAGACCCAGTACTTC
few TRBJ1-2 TRBV27 - CASSGGTNTYGYTF TGTGCCAGCAGTGGCGGGACCAATACCTATGGCTACACCTTC